This TCR beta chain was observed in a study of cytomegalovirus exposure and HLA in healthy donors. This CDR3 spans 16 amino acids. The ends lost 0 bases at V and 7 bases at J; junction bases unmatched: 7. Germline V gives CDR1 SGHRS, CDR2 YFSETQ. Vbeta (60) and Jbeta (13) primers were used in the PCR. Per the original methods: The count from a later analysis was 65 million to 90 million unique TCR beta chains, around 11 million of them shared. Only in-frame clones appear in the TCRdb table, and some are missing; sequencing was by immunoSEQ multiplex PCR. The V and J calls and clone size come from that table; D and trimming were worked out from the DNA. Of roughly 120,000 clones in the sample, 60% to 85% were seen once.

The genes are TRBV5-1 and TRBJ2-1; 10 bases are shared with TRBD2. The TCR comes from a woman aged 60 to 75 in good health and CMV-seropositive. The sample comprised PBMCs. In DNA form, the CDR3 reads TGCGCCAGCAGCTTGGGGCTAGCGGGAGCTTATAATGAGCAGTTCTTC. It encodes CASSLGLAGAYNEQFF.